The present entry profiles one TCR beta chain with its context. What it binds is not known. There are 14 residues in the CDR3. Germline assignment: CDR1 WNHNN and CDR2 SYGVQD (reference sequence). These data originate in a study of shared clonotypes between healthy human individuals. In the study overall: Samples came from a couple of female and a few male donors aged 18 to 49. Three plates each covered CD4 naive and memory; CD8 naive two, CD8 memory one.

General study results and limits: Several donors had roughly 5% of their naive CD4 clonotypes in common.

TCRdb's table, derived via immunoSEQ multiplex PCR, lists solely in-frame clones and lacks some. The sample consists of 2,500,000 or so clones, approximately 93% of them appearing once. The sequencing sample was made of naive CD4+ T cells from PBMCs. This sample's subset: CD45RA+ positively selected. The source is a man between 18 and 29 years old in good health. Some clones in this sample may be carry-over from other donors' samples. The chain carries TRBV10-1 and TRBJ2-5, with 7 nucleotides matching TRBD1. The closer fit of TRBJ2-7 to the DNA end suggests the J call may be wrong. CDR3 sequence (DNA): TGCGCCAGCAGTGCATGGGACAGCGCCTACGAGCAGTACTTC. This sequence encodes CASSAWDSAYEQYF.